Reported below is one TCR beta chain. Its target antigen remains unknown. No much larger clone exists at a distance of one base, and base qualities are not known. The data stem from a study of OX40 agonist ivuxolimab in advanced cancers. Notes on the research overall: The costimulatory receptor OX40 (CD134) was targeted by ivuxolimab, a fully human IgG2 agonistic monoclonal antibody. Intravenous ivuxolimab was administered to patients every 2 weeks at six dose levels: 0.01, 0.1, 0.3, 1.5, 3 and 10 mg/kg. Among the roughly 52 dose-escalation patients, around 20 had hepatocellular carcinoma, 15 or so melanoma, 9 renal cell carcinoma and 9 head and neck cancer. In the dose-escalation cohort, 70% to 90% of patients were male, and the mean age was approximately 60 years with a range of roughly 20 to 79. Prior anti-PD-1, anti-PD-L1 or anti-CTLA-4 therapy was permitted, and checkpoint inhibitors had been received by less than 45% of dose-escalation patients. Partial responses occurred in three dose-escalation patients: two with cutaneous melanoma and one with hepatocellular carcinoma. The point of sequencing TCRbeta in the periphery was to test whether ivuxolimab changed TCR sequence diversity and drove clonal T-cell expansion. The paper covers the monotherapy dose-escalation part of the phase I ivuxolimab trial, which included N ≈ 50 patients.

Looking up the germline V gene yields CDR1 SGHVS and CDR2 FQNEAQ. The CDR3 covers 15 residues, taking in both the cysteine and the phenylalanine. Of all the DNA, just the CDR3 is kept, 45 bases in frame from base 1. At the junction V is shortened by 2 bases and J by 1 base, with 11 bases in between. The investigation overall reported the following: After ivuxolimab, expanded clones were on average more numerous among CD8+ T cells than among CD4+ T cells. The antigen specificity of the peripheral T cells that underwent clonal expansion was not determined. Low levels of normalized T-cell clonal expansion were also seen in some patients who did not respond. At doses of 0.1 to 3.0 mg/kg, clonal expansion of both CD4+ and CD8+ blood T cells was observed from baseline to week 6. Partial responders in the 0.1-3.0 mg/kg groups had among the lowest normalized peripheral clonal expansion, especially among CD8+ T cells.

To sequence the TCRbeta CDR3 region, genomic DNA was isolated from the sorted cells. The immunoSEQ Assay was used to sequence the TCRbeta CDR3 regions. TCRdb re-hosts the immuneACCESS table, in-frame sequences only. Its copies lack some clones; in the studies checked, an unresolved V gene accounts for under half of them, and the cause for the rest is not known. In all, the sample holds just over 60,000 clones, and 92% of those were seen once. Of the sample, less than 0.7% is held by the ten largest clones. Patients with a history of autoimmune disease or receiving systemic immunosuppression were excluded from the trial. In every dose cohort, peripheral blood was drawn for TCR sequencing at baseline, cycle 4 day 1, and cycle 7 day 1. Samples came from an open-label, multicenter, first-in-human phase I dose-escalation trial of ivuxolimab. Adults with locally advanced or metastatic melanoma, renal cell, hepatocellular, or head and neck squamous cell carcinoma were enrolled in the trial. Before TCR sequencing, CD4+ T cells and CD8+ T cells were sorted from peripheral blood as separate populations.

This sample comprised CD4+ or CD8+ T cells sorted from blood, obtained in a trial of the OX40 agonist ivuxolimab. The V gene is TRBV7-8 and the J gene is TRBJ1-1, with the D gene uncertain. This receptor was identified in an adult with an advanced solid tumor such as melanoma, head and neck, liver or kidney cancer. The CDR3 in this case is CASSLREGWNTEAFF. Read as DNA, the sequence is TGTGCCAGCAGCTTACGGGAAGGATGGAACACTGAAGCTTTCTTT.